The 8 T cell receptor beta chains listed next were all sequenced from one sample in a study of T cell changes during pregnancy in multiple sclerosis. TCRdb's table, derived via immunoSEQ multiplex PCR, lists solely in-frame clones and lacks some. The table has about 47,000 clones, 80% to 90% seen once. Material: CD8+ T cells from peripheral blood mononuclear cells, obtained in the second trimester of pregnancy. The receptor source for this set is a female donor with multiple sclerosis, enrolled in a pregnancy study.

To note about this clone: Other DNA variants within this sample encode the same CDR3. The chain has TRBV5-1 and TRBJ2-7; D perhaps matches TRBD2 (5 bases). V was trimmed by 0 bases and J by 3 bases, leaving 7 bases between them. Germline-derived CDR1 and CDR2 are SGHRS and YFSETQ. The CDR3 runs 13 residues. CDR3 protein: CASSLARDYEQYF. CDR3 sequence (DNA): TGCGCCAGCAGCTTGGCACGGGACTACGAGCAGTACTTC.

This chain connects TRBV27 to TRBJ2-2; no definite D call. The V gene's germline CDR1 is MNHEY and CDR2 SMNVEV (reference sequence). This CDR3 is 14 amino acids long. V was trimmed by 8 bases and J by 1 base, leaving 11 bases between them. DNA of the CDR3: TGTGCCAGCTCCCTAGACGGGAACACCGGGGAGCTGTTTTTT. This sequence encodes CASSLDGNTGELFF.

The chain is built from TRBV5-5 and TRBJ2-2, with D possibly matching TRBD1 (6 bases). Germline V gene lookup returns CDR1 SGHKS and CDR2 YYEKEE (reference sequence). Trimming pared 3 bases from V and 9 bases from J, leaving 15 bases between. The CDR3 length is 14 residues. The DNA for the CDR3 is TGTGCCAGCAGCTCGCCCGGGACATTGTGGGAGCTGTTTTTT. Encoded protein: CASSSPGTLWELFF.

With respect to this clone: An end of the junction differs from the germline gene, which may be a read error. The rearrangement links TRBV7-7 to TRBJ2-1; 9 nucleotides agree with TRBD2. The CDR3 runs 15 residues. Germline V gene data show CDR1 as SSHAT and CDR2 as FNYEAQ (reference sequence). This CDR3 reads CASSPERGVYNEQFF. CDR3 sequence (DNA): TGTGCTAGCAGCCCCGAGCGGGGGGTCTACAATGAGCAGTTCTTC.

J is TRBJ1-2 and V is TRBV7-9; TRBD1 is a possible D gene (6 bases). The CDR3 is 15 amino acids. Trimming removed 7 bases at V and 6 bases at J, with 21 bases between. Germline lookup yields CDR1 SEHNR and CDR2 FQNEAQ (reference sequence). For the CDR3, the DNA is TGTGCCAGCACCCAGATGCGGGCAGGGGTGGATGGCTACACCTTC. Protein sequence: CASTQMRAGVDGYTF.

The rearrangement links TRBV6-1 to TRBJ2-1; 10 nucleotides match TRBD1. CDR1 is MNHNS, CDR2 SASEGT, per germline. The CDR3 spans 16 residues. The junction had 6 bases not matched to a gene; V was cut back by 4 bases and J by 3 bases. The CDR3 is CASSGPGQGGYNEQFF. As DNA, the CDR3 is TGTGCCAGCAGTGGACCTGGACAGGGGGGCTACAATGAGCAGTTCTTC.

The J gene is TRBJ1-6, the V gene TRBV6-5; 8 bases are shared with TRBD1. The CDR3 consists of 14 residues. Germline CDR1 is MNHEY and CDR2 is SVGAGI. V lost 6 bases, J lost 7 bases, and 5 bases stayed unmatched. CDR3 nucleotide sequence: TGTGCCAGCAGGACCACAGGGGGGAATTCACCCCTCCACTTT. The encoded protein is CASRTTGGNSPLHF.

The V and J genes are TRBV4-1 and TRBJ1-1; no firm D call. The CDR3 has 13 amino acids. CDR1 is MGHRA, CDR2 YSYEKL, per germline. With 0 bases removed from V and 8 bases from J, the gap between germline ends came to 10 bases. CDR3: CASSQDEREEAFF. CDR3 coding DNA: TGCGCCAGCAGCCAAGATGAGCGGGAAGAAGCTTTCTTT.